What follows are 24 T cell receptor beta chains derived from one specimen sequenced in a study of blood T cells in healthy people across ages (dated by TCRdb to the mid-2010s). The library was generated by 5' RACE. Instrument used: Illumina HiSeq 2500. A second PCR of about 6 to 11 cycles was run with a J-beta primer mix and a sample-barcoded 5' primer. Through fastp at Q25 and MiXCR, TCRdb rebuilt clones from the public reads, retaining in-frame beta chains. Every distinct CDR3 protein forms one entry, paired with its most common genes and DNA. This sample is represented by 1,300,000 or so distinct CDR3 sequences; almost 60% of them were singletons. Clones ranked in the top ten supply more than 6% of the sample. The material sequenced was blood. These receptors all come from a man between 18 and 35 years old in good health.

The chain combines TRBV20-1 with TRBJ2-7; D is undetermined. Germline V lookup: CDR1 DFQATT, CDR2 SNEGSKA (reference sequence). The CDR3 extends over 13 amino acids. The V end was cut by 6 bases, the J end by 0 bases, with 12 bases between. CDR3 protein: CSASPDGSYEQYF. The CDR3 bases are TGCAGTGCCTCCCCGGACGGCTCCTACGAGCAGTACTTC.

As for this clonotype: This sequence may be a read error, since a much larger clone differs from it by one base. J is TRBJ2-1 and V is TRBV9, with 8 bases aligning to TRBD2. V gave up 3 bases and J gave up 2 bases; unmatched junction bases: 4. The CDR3 consists of 15 residues. The germline CDR1 and CDR2 sequences are SGDLS and YYNGEE. Written as DNA, the CDR3 is TGTGCCAGCAGCGCCAGCGGGAGCCCCTACAATGAGCAGTTCTTC. It specifies CASSASGSPYNEQFF.

This clonotype has ten or more counts. The J gene is TRBJ2-5, the V gene TRBV24-1, with D perhaps matching TRBD2 (7 bases). V gave up 0 bases and J gave up 2 bases, with 15 bases separating them. The CDR3 runs 17 residues. Per germline, CDR1 KGHDR and CDR2 SFDVKD. The CDR3 DNA reads TGTGCCACCAGTGATTTGCCTAGGGGGGGTATACAAGAGACCCAGTACTTC. Protein product: CATSDLPRGGIQETQYF.

This chain connects TRBV27 to TRBJ1-2; D remains unclear. V lost 5 bases, J lost 5 bases, and 12 bases lay in between. Germline values: CDR1 MNHEY, CDR2 SMNVEV (reference sequence). This CDR3 spans 13 amino acids. The CDR3 DNA reads TGTGCCAGCAGTCCTCTCGGTTATTATGGCTACACCTTC. It is translated as CASSPLGYYGYTF.

This rearrangement joins TRBV2 to TRBJ2-1, with 7 bases fitting TRBD1. TRBJ2-7 explains the end of the DNA better; the J call may be wrong. The CDR3 runs to 14 residues. The V gene's germline CDR1 is SNHLY and CDR2 FYNNEI. The CDR3 protein is CASSEATGSYEQYF. DNA of the CDR3: TGTGCCAGCAGTGAGGCGACAGGGTCCTACGAGCAGTACTTC.

This clonotype appeared a few times. V gene TRBV27 combines with J gene TRBJ2-1; D perhaps matches TRBD2 (6 bases). The J call is uncertain, as TRBJ2-7 better fits the DNA end. Germline CDR1 is MNHEY and CDR2 is SMNVEV (reference sequence). The CDR3 sequence is 13 residues long. The CDR3 DNA reads TGTGCCAGCAGTTTATCACTAGCAGGCGAGCAGTACTTC. Its translation: CASSLSLAGEQYF.

This clonotype has only a few counts. The gene calls are TRBV5-5 and TRBJ2-5; D remains ambiguous. The V and J ends lost 4 bases and 5 bases respectively, with 15 bases between them. Germline lookup yields CDR1 SGHKS and CDR2 YYEKEE (reference sequence). The CDR3 extends over 14 amino acids. The CDR3 DNA follows: TGTGCCAGCAGCAGAAGCCTTAATGAGGAGACCCAGTACTTC. Translated, it gives CASSRSLNEETQYF.

This clonotype was recorded a few times. V usage is TRBV19 and J usage is TRBJ2-1, with 12 nucleotides matching TRBD1. V lost 4 bases, J lost 8 bases, and 3 bases stayed unmatched. The CDR3 contains 14 residues. Germline CDR1 is LNHDA and CDR2 is SQIVND (reference sequence). The chain's CDR3 is CASSKGQGADEQFF. The DNA for the CDR3 is TGTGCCAGTAGTAAGGGACAGGGGGCCGATGAGCAGTTCTTC.

This rearrangement joins TRBV6-6 to TRBJ2-5, with 9 bases identical to TRBD2. Looked up from germline, CDR1 is MNHNY and CDR2 is SVGAGI (reference sequence). This CDR3 is 17 amino acids long. J was trimmed by 5 bases and V by 0 bases; bases with no gene match: 10. CDR3 in amino acids: CASSYSAPAGGRETQYF. The CDR3 DNA reads as TGTGCCAGCAGTTACTCGGCACCAGCGGGAGGTCGGGAGACCCAGTACTTC.

The CDR3 protein is CAISESSGGITNTDTQYF. Here the CDR3 DNA reads TGTGCCATCAGTGAGTCAAGCGGGGGGATAACCAACACAGATACGCAGTATTTT. This chain connects TRBV10-3 to TRBJ2-3; 9 nucleotides agree with TRBD2. The ends lost 0 bases at V and 2 bases at J; junction bases unmatched: 9. Looked up from germline, CDR1 is ENHRY and CDR2 is SYGVKD. This CDR3 has 18 residues.

The rearrangement joins TRBV13 to TRBJ2-7, with 13 bases fitting TRBD2. With V trimmed by 5 bases and J by 0 bases, 10 bases remained unmatched. Germline CDR1 and CDR2: PRHDT and FYEKMQ (reference sequence). This CDR3 region has 18 residues. The CDR3 nucleotides are TGTGCCAGCAGCCTGGGGACTAGCGGGACCCGGCACTCCTACGAGCAGTACTTC. It yields the protein CASSLGTSGTRHSYEQYF.

V is TRBV2 and J is TRBJ2-7, with 12 bases matching TRBD2. V lost 10 bases, J lost 3 bases, and 7 bases stayed unmatched. The CDR3 contains 14 residues. Per the germline V gene, CDR1 is SNHLY and CDR2 is FYNNEI. The CDR3 here is CAMKGLAGFYEQYF. The CDR3 region has the DNA TGTGCCATGAAGGGACTAGCGGGTTTCTACGAGCAGTACTTC.

This clonotype has a handful of counts. V gene TRBV25-1 combines with J gene TRBJ1-2; D might be TRBD1 (6 bases). Germline values: CDR1 MGHDK, CDR2 SYGVNS. The V end lost 7 bases, the J end lost 8 bases, and 11 bases lay between the germline ends. The CDR3 spans 11 residues. Written as DNA, the CDR3 is TGTGCCAGCAATGGACAGAGCGGCTACACCTTC. Protein sequence: CASNGQSGYTF.

This clonotype was seen only a few times. This chain connects TRBV10-3 to TRBJ1-2; 7 nucleotides align to TRBD1. The CDR3 has 12 amino acids. Germline trimming cut 10 bases from V and 3 bases from J; bases unmatched to any gene: 5. Looked up from germline, CDR1 is ENHRY and CDR2 is SYGVKD. The CDR3: CATTDRDYGYTF. The CDR3 nucleotides are TGTGCCACCACCGACAGGGACTATGGCTACACCTTC.

A few counts support this clonotype. V and J are TRBV6-2 or TRBV6-3 and TRBJ2-1, with D possibly TRBD2 on 6 matching bases. CDR3 length: 14 amino acids. Per the germline V gene, CDR1 is MNHEY and CDR2 is SVGEGT. Deletions cut 10 bases from V and 8 bases from J, with 21 bases between. CDR3 amino acids: CATIPLTRSYEQFF. CDR3 bases: TGTGCCACCATCCCCTTGACTAGATCCTATGAGCAGTTCTTC.

The rearrangement uses TRBV6-5 and TRBJ1-2; perhaps TRBD1 as D (6 bases). The V end was cut by 10 bases, the J end by 4 bases, with 16 bases between. From germline, CDR1 is MNHEY and CDR2 SVGAGI. The CDR3 length is 13 residues. The CDR3, as DNA: TGTGCCACCTACGGGGGCTGGAGCTATGGCTACACCTTC. The encoded protein is CATYGGWSYGYTF.

The chain uses TRBV10-3 and TRBJ2-7, with 7 bases lining up with TRBD1. Per germline, CDR1 ENHRY and CDR2 SYGVKD. J lost 1 base, V lost 4 bases, and 4 bases had no gene match. This CDR3 is built from 14 residues. The CDR3 nucleotides are TGTGCCATCAGTGCGGCAGGGGGTTCCTACGAGCAGTACTTC. Translating it yields CAISAAGGSYEQYF.

The genes are TRBV3-1 and TRBJ1-5; no definite D call. Trimming shortened V by 0 bases and J by 7 bases, and 16 bases separated the two germline ends. Germline CDR1 is LGHDT and CDR2 is YNNKEL (reference sequence). The CDR3 consists of 16 residues. The CDR3: CASSQDRTGYGQPQHF. As DNA, the CDR3 is TGTGCCAGCAGCCAAGATCGAACTGGATACGGACAGCCCCAGCATTTT. Full variable domain (remainder filled in from reference TRBV3-1 and TRBJ1-5): DTAVSQTPKYLVTQMGNDKSIKCEQNLGHDTMYWYKQDSKKFLKIMFSYNNKELIINETVPNRFSPKSPDKAHLNLHINSLELGDSAVYFCASSQDRTGYGQPQHFGDGTRLSIL.

The chain employs TRBV6-5 and TRBJ2-7, with unresolved D. CDR3 length: 11 amino acids. Germline V lookup: CDR1 MNHEY, CDR2 SVGAGI. V gave up 10 bases and J gave up 3 bases, with 10 bases separating them. DNA for the CDR3: TGTGCCACCAGGTTAAACTACGAGCAGTACTTC. This gives the protein CATRLNYEQYF.

This clonotype showed up just a few times. The V call is TRBV28, the J call TRBJ2-7; 8 bases agree with TRBD1. V shed 4 bases and J 3 bases; nucleotides not matched to a gene: 11. The CDR3 has 16 residues. In germline, CDR1 is MDHEN, CDR2 SYDVKM. CDR3 protein: CASSSRTGQEIYEQYF. CDR3 coding DNA: TGTGCCAGCAGTTCTCGGACGGGACAGGAGATCTACGAGCAGTACTTC. The full variable domain, completed using reference TRBV28 and TRBJ2-7, is DVKVTQSSRYLVKRTGEKVFLECVQDMDHENMFWYRQDPGLGLRLIYFSYDVKMKEKGDIPEGYSVSREKKERFSLILESASTNQTSMYLCASSSRTGQEIYEQYFGPGTRLTVT.

The rearrangement joins TRBV20-1 to TRBJ2-1, with 12 positions matching TRBD2. The germline V gene has CDR1 DFQATT and CDR2 SNEGSKA (reference sequence). Trimming took 2 bases from V and 8 from J; bases not matched to a gene: 16. This CDR3 is 18 amino acids long. The CDR3 loop reads CSARKPSGGAKFLDEQFF. CDR3 DNA: TGCAGTGCTAGAAAGCCTAGCGGGGGGGCCAAGTTCCTCGATGAGCAGTTCTTC.

This clonotype showed up just a few times. The rearrangement joins TRBV4-1 to TRBJ2-1, with 8 positions matching TRBD1. CDR1 MGHRA and CDR2 YSYEKL come from the germline V gene. V shed 3 bases, J shed 7 bases, and the junction held 2 bases outside the gene matches. The CDR3 sequence is 13 residues long. The DNA of the CDR3 is TGCGCCAGCAGCCATACAGGGGGAAATGAGCAGTTCTTC. Translated: CASSHTGGNEQFF.

V and J are TRBV6-5 and TRBJ2-1; D is unresolved. The CDR3 is made up of 16 amino acids. Germline CDR1 is MNHEY and CDR2 is SVGAGI. Trimming removed 2 bases at V and 0 bases at J, with 11 bases between. The CDR3 DNA reads TGTGCCAGCAGTTACCCCTGGGGTAGCTCCTACAATGAGCAGTTCTTC. This codes for CASSYPWGSSYNEQFF.

J is TRBJ1-2 and V is TRBV5-5; D call uncertain. Per the germline V gene, CDR1 is SGHKS and CDR2 is YYEKEE (reference sequence). V lost 1 base, J lost 8 bases, and 15 bases lay in between. This CDR3 has 14 amino acids. CDR3 nucleotides: TGTGCCAGCAGCTTGTTGCTGGAGGCCGGCGGCTACACCTTC. It is translated as CASSLLLEAGGYTF.